The subject of this entry is one TCR beta chain. Its specificity is not known. Use of 60 Vbeta and 13 Jbeta primers characterized the PCR. Using immunoSEQ multiplex PCR, the repertoire was profiled, and TCRdb retains in-frame clones only, with some absent. This table holds around 190,000 clones, roughly 85% found once. These data are taken from a study of cytomegalovirus exposure and HLA in healthy donors. Whole-study findings and limits: V- and J-gene trimming of TCR beta was linked (in a later analysis) to a missense DCLRE1C variant.

Germline V CDR1 and CDR2: SQVTM, ANQGSEA. There are 15 residues in the CDR3. J was trimmed by 3 bases and V by 1 base; bases with no gene match: 5. The sequence was obtained from a woman aged 45-59 years in good health and CMV-seronegative. The sequenced material came from PBMCs. The V call is TRBV29-1, the J call TRBJ2-3; 9 positions agree with TRBD2. The DNA of the CDR3 is TGCAGCGTTGAAGTGGCGGGAGGGGATACAGATACGCAGTATTTT. Protein product: CSVEVAGGDTDTQYF.